This TCR beta chain was observed in a study of cytomegalovirus exposure and HLA in healthy donors. This CDR3 region has 13 residues. From germline, CDR1 is SQVTM and CDR2 ANQGSEA. Trimming removed 3 bases at V and 3 bases at J, with 11 bases between. The PCR used 60 Vbeta and 13 Jbeta primers. The table came from immunoSEQ multiplex PCR; TCRdb's copy has only in-frame clones and leaves some out. The profile shows about 200,000 clones, around 79% of them singletons. The source material was PBMCs. This receptor was obtained from a girl aged 2-10 years in good health and CMV-seronegative. The chain combines TRBV29-1 with TRBJ1-1; D is undetermined. CDR3 loop: CSVDRSGDTEAFF. In DNA form, the CDR3 reads TGCAGCGTTGATCGATCCGGGGACACTGAAGCTTTCTTT.